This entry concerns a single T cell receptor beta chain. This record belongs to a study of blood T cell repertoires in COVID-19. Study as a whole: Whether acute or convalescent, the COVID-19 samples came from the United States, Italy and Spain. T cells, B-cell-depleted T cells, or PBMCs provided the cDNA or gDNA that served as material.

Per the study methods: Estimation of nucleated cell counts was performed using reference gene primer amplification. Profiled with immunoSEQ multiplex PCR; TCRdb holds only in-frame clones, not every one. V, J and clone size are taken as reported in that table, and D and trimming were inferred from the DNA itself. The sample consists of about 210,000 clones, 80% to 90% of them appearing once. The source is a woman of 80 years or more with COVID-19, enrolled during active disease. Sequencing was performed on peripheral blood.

For the CDR3, the DNA is TGTGCCAGCAGCCAACCTAGCGGGGGGGCCATTGATACGCAGTATTTT. Translation: CASSQPSGGAIDTQYF. The rearrangement links TRBV3-1 (or the pseudogene TRBV3-2) to TRBJ2-3; 12 nucleotides agree with TRBD2. CDR3 length: 16 amino acids. The junction had 6 bases not matched to a gene; V was cut back by 2 bases and J by 6 bases. Per germline, CDR1 LGHDT and CDR2 YNNKEL (reference sequence).